The sequence of this T cell receptor (beta chain) was determined in a study of blood T cells in healthy people across ages. The study, taken as a whole, reports: Unsorted PBMC material precluded a definitive naive versus antigen-experienced comparison.

Per germline, CDR1 SGHTA and CDR2 FQGNSA. The CDR3 length is 15 residues. Losses at the gene ends were 6 bases for V and 2 bases for J; bases not matched to a gene: 10. Sample-barcoded 5' priming and a J-beta primer mix drove a second PCR of roughly 6 to 12 cycles. TCRdb re-called the 5' RACE reads with MiXCR, one entry per CDR3 protein. The sample lists around 790,000 distinct CDR3 sequences; under 55% were seen once. With respect to this clonotype: Antigen: not known.

Input material: blood. This sequence joins TRBV7-2 and TRBJ2-7; the match to TRBD2 covers 7 bases. The TCR was taken from a man between 60 and 75 years old in good health. DNA for the CDR3: TGTGCCAGCAGTTATCAATCCAGCGGGGCCTACGAGCAGTACTTC. Encoded protein: CASSYQSSGAYEQYF.